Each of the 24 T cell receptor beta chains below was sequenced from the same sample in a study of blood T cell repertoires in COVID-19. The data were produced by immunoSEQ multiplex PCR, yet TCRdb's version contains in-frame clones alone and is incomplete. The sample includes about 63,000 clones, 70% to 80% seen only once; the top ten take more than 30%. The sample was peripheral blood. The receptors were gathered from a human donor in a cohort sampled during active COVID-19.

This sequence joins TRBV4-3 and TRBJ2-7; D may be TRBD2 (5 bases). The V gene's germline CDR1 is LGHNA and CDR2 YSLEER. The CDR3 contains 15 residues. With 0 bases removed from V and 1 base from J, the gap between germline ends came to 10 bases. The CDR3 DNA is TGCGCCAGCAGCCAAGAAGGGTCGGGGTCCTACGAGCAGTACTTC. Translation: CASSQEGSGSYEQYF.

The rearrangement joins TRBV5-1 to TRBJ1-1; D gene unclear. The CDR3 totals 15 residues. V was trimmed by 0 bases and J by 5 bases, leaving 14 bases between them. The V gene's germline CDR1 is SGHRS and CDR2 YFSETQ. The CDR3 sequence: CASSLDGGGGTEAFF. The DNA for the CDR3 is TGCGCCAGCAGCTTGGATGGAGGAGGAGGTACTGAAGCTTTCTTT.

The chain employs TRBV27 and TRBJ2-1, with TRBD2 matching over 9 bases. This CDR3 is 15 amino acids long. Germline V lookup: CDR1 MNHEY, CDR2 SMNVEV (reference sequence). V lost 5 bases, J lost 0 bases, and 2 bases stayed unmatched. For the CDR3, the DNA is TGTGCCAGCAGTCTAGCGGGGTACTCCTACAATGAGCAGTTCTTC. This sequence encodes CASSLAGYSYNEQFF.

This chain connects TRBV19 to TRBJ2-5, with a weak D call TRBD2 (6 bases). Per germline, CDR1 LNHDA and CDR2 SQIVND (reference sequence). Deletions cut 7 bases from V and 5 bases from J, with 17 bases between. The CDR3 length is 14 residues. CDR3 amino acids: CASKSKAGRETQYF. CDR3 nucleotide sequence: TGTGCCAGTAAGTCCAAAGCGGGCCGGGAGACCCAGTACTTC.

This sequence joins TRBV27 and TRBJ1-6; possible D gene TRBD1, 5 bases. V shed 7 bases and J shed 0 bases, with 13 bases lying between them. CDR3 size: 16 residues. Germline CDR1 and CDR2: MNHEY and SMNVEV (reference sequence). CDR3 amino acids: CASTPPGGSYNSPLHF. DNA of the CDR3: TGTGCCAGCACCCCCCCGGGGGGCTCCTATAATTCACCCCTCCACTTT.

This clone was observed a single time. The CDR3 region is CASSQGQYNSPLHF. DNA for the CDR3: TGCGCCAGCAGCCAAGGACAGTATAATTCACCCCTCCACTTT. J is TRBJ1-6 and V is TRBV4-3; D perhaps matches TRBD1 (5 bases). Trimming left V 1 base short and J 4 bases short, with 5 bases between. Germline CDR1 reads LGHNA; CDR2 reads YSLEER. The CDR3 has 14 residues.

This CDR3 reads CASSWGGIQYF. For the CDR3, the DNA is TGTGCCAGCAGTTGGGGCGGGATCCAGTACTTC. The chain is built from TRBV27 and TRBJ2-5; maybe TRBD2 (6 bases). Trimming left V 4 bases short and J 10 bases short, with 10 bases between. CDR3 length equals 11 residues. CDR1 MNHEY and CDR2 SMNVEV come from the germline V gene (reference sequence).

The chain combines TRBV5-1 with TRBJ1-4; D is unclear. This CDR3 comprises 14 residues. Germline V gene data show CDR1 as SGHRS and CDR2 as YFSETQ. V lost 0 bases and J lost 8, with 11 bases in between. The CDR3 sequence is CASSLAGVKEKLFF. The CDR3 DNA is TGCGCCAGCAGCTTGGCAGGCGTCAAAGAAAAACTGTTTTTT. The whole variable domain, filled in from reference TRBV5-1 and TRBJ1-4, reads KAGVTQTPRYLIKTRGQQVTLSCSPISGHRSVSWYQQTPGQGLQFLFEYFSETQRNKGNFPGRFSGRQFSNSRSEMNVSTLELGDSALYLCASSLAGVKEKLFFGSGTQLSVL.

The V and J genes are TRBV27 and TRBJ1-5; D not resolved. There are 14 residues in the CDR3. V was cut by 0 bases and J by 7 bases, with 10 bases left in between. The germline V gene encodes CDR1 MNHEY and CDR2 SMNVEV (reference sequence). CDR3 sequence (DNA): TGTGCCAGCAGTTTATCGAAACAGACCCAGCCCCAGCATTTT. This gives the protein CASSLSKQTQPQHF.

CDR3 sequence: CASSLGSGQGNEQFF. The CDR3 DNA follows: TGTGCCAGTTCTCTGGGGTCGGGACAGGGAAATGAGCAGTTCTTC. This chain connects TRBV11-2 to TRBJ2-1, with TRBD1 matching over 9 bases. J was trimmed by 7 bases and V by 9 bases; bases with no gene match: 13. The germline V gene encodes CDR1 SGHAT and CDR2 FQNNGV. CDR3 length: 15 residues. Looking up the rest from reference TRBV11-2 and TRBJ2-1 gives the full variable domain: EAGVAQSPRYKIIEKRQSVAFWCNPISGHATLYWYQQILGQGPKLLIQFQNNGVVDDSQLPKDRFSAERLKGVDSTLKIQPAKLEDSAVYLCASSLGSGQGNEQFFGPGTRLTVL.

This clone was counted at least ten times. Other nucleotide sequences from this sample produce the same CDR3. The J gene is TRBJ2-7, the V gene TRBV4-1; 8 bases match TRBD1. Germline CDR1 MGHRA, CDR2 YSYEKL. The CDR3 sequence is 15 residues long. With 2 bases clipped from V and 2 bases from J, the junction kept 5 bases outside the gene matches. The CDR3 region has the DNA TGCGCCAGCAGCCAATCCGGGACAGGAGCCTACGAGCAGTACTTC. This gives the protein CASSQSGTGAYEQYF.

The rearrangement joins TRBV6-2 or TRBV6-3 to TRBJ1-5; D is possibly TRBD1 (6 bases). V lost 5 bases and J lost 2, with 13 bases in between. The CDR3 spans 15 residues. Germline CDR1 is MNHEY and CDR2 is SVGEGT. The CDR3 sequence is CASSRGGGGNQPQHF. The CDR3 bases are TGTGCCAGCAGTAGGGGGGGCGGCGGCAATCAGCCCCAGCATTTT.

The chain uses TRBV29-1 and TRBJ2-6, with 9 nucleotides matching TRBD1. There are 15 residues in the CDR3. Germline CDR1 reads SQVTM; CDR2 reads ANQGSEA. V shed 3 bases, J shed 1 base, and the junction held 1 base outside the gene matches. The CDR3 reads CSVDGTGSGANVLTF. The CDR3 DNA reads TGCAGCGTTGACGGGACAGGGTCTGGGGCCAACGTCCTGACTTTC.

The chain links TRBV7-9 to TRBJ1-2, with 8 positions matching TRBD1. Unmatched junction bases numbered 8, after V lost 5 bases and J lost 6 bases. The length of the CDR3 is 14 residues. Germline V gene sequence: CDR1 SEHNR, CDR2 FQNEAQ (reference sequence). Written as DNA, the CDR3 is TGTGCCAGCAGCCCCCGGACAGGGCGGGATGGCTACACCTTC. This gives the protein CASSPRTGRDGYTF.

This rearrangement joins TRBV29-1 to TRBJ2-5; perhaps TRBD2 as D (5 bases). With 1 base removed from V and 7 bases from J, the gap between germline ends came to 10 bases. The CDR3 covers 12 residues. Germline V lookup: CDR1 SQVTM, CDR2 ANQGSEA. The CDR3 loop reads CSVEGSAGTQYF. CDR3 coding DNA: TGCAGCGTTGAAGGGTCGGCGGGGACCCAGTACTTC.

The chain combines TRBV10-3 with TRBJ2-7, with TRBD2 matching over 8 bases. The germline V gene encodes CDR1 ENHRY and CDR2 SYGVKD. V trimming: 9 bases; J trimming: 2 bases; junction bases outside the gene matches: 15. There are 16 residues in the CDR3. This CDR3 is CAISTPDREGPYEQYF. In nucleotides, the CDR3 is TGTGCCATTTCCACCCCTGACCGGGAGGGCCCCTACGAGCAGTACTTC.

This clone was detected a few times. The CDR3 coding sequence is TGTGCCAGCTCCCCCACAGGGCAGGGTCAGCCCCAGCATTTT. As protein: CASSPTGQGQPQHF. The chain joins TRBV7-6 to TRBJ1-5; weak D call: TRBD1 (6 bases). The CDR3 extends over 14 amino acids. In germline, CDR1 is SGHVS, CDR2 FNYEAQ. V lost 8 bases to trimming and J lost 6 bases, with 17 bases between them. The variable domain in full, completed from reference TRBV7-6 and TRBJ1-5, reads GAGVSQSPRYKVTKRGQDVALRCDPISGHVSLYWYRQALGQGPEFLTYFNYEAQQDKSGLPNDRFSAERPEGSISTLTIQRTEQRDSAMYRCASSPTGQGQPQHFGDGTRLSIL.

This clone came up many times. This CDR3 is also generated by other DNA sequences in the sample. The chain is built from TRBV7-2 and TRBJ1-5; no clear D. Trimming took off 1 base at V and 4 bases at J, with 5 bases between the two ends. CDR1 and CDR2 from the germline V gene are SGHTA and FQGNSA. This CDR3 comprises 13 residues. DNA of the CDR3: TGTGCCAGCAGCTTAGGTCCAAATCAGCCCCAGCATTTT. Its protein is CASSLGPNQPQHF.

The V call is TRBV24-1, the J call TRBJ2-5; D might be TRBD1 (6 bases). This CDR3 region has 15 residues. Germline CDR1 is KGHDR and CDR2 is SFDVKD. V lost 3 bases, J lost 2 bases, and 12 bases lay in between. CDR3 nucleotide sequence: TGTGCCACCAGTGATCCGGACAGAGAACAAGAGACCCAGTACTTC. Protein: CATSDPDREQETQYF.

In DNA, the CDR3 is TGTGCCAGTAAAACAGGGGGCCAGTTGTACACTGAAGCTTTCTTT. Protein sequence: CASKTGGQLYTEAFF. The gene calls are TRBV19 and TRBJ1-1; 9 positions match TRBD1. Germline V CDR1 and CDR2: LNHDA, SQIVND (reference sequence). CDR3 length: 15 residues. J lost 3 bases, V lost 7 bases, and 9 bases had no gene match.

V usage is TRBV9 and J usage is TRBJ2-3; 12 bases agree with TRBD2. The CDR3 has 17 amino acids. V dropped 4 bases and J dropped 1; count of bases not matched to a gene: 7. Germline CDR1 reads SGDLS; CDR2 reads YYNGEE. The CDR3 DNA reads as TGTGCCAGCAGCCCCAGGCTAGCGGGAGGGGGCACAGATACGCAGTATTTT. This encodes CASSPRLAGGGTDTQYF. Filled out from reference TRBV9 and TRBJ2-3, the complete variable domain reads DSGVTQTPKHLITATGQRVTLRCSPRSGDLSVYWYQQSLDQGLQFLIQYYNGEERAKGNILERFSAQQFPDLHSELNLSSLELGDSALYFCASSPRLAGGGTDTQYFGPGTRLTVL.

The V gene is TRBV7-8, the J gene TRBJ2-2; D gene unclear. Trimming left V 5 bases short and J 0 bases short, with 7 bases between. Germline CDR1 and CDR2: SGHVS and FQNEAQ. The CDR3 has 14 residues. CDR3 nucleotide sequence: TGTGCCAGCAGCCCTGCAGCGAACACCGGGGAGCTGTTTTTT. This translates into CASSPAANTGELFF.

CDR3 residues: CASSLNGRAQEQYF. Written as DNA, the CDR3 is TGTGCCAGCAGCTTAAACGGGAGGGCCCAGGAGCAGTACTTC. The genes are TRBV7-2 and TRBJ2-7, with TRBD2 identical over 8 bases. The CDR3 sequence is 14 residues long. Germline V CDR1 and CDR2: SGHTA, FQGNSA. J gave up 7 bases and V 2 bases, and 7 bases lay outside the gene matches.

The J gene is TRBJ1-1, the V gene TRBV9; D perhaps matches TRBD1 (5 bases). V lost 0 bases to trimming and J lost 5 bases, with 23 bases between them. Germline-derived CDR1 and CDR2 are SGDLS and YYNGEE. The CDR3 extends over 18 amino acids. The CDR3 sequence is CASSVAGATAPGGTEAFF. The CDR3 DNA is TGTGCCAGCAGCGTAGCTGGGGCGACAGCCCCCGGCGGAACTGAAGCTTTCTTT.